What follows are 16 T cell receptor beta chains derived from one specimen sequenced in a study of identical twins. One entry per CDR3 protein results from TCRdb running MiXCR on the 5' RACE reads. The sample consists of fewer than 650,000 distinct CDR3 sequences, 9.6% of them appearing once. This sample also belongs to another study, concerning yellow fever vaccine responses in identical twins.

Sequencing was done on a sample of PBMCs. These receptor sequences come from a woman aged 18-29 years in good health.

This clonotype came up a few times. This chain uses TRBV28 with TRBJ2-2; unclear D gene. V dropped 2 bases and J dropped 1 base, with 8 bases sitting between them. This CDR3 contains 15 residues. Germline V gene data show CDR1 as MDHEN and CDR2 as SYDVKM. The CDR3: CASSLQGKNTGELFF. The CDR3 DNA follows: TGTGCCAGCAGTTTACAAGGGAAGAACACCGGGGAGCTGTTTTTT.

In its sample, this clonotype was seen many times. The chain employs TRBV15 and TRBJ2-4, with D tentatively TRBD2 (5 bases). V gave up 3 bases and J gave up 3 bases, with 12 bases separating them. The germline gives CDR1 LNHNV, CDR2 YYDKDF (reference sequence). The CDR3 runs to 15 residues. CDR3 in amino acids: CATSSFSEDKNIQYF. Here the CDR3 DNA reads TGTGCCACCAGCAGCTTTAGCGAGGACAAAAACATTCAGTACTTC.

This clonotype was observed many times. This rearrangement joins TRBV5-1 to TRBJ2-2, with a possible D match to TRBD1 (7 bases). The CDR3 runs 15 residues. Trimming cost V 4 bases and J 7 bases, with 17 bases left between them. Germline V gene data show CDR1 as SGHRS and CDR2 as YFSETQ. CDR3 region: CASSANRGGHGELFF. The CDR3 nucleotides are TGCGCCAGCAGCGCAAACAGGGGAGGTCACGGGGAGCTGTTTTTT.

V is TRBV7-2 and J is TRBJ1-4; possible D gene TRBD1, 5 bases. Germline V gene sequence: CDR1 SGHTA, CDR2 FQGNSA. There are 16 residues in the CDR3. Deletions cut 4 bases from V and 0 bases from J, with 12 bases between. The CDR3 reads CASSSGLFSTNEKLFF. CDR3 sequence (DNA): TGTGCCAGCAGCTCAGGGCTTTTCTCAACTAATGAAAAACTGTTTTTT.

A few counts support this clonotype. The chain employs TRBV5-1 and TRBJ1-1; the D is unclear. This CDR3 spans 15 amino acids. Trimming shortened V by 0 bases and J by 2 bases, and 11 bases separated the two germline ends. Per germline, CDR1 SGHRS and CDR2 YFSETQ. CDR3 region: CASSLAGWSNTEAFF. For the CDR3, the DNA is TGCGCCAGCAGCTTGGCAGGATGGTCAAACACTGAAGCTTTCTTT.

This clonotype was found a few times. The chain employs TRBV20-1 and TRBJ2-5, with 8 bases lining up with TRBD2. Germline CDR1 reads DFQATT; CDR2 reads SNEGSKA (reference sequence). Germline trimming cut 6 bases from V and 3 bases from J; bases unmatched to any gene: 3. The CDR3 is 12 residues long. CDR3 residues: CSAPLAEETQYF. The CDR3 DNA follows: TGCAGTGCCCCACTAGCGGAAGAGACCCAGTACTTC.

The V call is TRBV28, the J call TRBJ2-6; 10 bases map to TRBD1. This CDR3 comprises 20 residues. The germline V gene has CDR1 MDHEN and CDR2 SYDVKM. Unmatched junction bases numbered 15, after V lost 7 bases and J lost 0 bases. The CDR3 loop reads CASIPSLGDRGNSGANVLTF. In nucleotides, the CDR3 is TGTGCCAGCATCCCATCCTTGGGGGACAGGGGCAACTCTGGGGCCAACGTCCTGACTTTC.

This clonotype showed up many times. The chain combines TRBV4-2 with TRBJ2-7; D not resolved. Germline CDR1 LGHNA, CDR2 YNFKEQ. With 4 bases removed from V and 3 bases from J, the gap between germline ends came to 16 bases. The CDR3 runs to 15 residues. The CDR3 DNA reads TGTGCCAGCAGCCTAAAGGAGACTGGGAACTACGAGCAGTACTTC. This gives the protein CASSLKETGNYEQYF.

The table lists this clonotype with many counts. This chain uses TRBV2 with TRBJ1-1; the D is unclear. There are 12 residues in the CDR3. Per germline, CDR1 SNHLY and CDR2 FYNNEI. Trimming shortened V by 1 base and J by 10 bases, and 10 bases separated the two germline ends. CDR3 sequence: CASSEEADGAFF. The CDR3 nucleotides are TGTGCCAGCAGTGAAGAGGCCGACGGAGCTTTCTTT.

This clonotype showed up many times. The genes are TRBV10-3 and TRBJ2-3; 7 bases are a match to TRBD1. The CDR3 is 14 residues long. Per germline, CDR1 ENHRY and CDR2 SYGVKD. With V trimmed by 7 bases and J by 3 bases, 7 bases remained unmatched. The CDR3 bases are TGTGCCATCACAAGGGACAGAGGGACAGATACGCAGTATTTT. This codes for CAITRDRGTDTQYF.

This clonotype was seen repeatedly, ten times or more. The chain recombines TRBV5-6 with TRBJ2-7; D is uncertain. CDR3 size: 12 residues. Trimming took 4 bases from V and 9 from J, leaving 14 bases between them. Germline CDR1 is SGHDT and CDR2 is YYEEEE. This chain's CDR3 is CASSEGVVGQYF. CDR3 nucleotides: TGTGCCAGCAGCGAAGGAGTTGTGGGGCAGTACTTC.

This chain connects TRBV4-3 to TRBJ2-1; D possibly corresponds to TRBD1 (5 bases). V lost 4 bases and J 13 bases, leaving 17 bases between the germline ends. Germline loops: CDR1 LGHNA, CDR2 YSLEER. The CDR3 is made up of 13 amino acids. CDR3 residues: CASSPPPPGPQFF. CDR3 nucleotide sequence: TGCGCCAGCAGCCCTCCCCCCCCAGGGCCCCAGTTCTTC.

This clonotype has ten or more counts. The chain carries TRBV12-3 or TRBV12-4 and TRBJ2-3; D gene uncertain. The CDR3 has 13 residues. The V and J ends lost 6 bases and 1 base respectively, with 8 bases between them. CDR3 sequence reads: CASSVRGTDTQYF. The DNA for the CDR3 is TGTGCCAGCAGCGTTAGGGGCACAGATACGCAGTATTTT.

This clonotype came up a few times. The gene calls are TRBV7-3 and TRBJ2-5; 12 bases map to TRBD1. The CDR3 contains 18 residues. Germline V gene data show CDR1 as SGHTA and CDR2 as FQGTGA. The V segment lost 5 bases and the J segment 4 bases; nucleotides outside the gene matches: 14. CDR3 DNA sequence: TGTGCCAGCAGCCAAGGTCCGGGACAGGGGGCGCAGGGAGAGACCCAGTACTTC. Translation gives CASSQGPGQGAQGETQYF.

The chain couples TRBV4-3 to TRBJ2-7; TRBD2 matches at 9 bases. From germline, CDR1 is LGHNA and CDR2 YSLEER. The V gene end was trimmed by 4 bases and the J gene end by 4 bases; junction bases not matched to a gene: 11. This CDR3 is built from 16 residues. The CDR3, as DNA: TGCGCCAGCAGCCCCTTTCTAGCGGGACCCGAATACGAGCAGTACTTC. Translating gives CASSPFLAGPEYEQYF.

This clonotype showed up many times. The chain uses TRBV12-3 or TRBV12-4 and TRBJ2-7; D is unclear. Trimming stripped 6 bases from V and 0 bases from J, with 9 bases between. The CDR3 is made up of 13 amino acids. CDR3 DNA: TGTGCCAGCAGCTACATTTACTCCTACGAGCAGTACTTC. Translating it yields CASSYIYSYEQYF.